This T cell receptor beta chain emerged from a study of neoadjuvant anti-PD-1 for oral cavity cancer. Using immunoSEQ multiplex PCR, the repertoire was profiled, and TCRdb retains in-frame clones only, with some absent. Found here are 55,000 to 75,000 clones, 86% of them singletons; the top ten hold around 2.6%. The V gene's germline CDR1 is SGHTA and CDR2 FQGNSA. CDR3 length: 14 residues. Trimming took off 1 base at V and 1 base at J, with 7 bases between the two ends. Time point indicated: after neoadjuvant nivolumab, at surgical resection. This TCR derives from a person between 40 and 85 years old with oral cavity squamous cell carcinoma. This sample comprised PBMCs, obtained after nivolumab (anti-PD-1) treatment. V is TRBV7-2 and J is TRBJ2-5, with a weak D call TRBD1 (5 bases). CDR3 DNA sequence: TGTGCCAGCAGCTTAGGCAGGGCCCAAGAGACCCAGTACTTC. It encodes CASSLGRAQETQYF.